The present entry profiles one T cell receptor (beta chain) with its context. The antigen is not known. The sample originates from a study of regulatory T cells in long-lasting Graves disease. Study overall: Graves' patients, diagnosed recently, had received antithyroid drugs under 3 months. Study-wide results and caveats: New patients shared fewer public clonotypes (approximately 970) than persistent patients did (approximately 3,000).

This CDR3 is 14 amino acids long. Germline-derived CDR1 and CDR2 are SGHAT and FQNNGV. The time point was: newly diagnosed GD, antithyroid drugs for less than 3 months. There was RNA extracted from PBMCs, and the TCR library was made from it. Construction of the TCR beta libraries employed iRepertoire HTBI primers in conjunction with Arm-PCR of CDR3 regions. One entry per CDR3 protein, called by TCRdb with MiXCR from the multiplex PCR reads. The data show approximately 250,000 distinct CDR3 sequences, with around 20% seen just once and approximately 24% held by the top ten. The sample in question was peripheral blood mononuclear cells (PBMCs), obtained at new diagnosis, from a patient treated with antithyroid drugs. This chain connects TRBV11-2 to TRBJ2-5; TRBD1 agrees at 11 bases. The J call may be mistaken, given a closer DNA end match to TRBJ2-7. The receptor comes from a female donor with Graves disease. This CDR3 reads CASGWTGGLDEQYF. The CDR3 coding sequence is TGTGCCAGCGGGTGGACAGGGGGCTTGGACGAGCAGTACTTC.